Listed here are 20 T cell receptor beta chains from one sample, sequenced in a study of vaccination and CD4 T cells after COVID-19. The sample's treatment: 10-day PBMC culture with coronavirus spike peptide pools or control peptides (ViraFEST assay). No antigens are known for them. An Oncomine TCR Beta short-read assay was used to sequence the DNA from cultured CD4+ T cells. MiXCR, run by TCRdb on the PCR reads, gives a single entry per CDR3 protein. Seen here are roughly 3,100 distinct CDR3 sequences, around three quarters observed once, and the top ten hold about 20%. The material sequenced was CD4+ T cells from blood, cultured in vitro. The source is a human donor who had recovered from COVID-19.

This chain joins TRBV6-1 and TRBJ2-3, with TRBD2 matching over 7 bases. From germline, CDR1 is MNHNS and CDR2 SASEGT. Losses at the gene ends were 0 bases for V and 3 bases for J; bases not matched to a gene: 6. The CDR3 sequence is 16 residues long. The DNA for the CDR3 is TGTGCCAGCAGTGAAGCGTTGGGAGGGGCGACAGATACGCAGTATTTT. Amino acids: CASSEALGGATDTQYF.

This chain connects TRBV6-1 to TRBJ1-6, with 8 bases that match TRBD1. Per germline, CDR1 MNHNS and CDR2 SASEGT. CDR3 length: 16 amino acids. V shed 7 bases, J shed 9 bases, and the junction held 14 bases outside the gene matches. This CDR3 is CASNPGTGRWSSPLHF. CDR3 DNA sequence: TGTGCCAGCAACCCCGGGACAGGAAGGTGGAGTTCACCCCTCCACTTT.

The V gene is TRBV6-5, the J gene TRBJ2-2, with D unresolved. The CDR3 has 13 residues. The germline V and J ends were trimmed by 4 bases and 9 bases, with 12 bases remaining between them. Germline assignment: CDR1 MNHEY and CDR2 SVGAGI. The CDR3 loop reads CASSSARIRELFF. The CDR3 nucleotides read TGTGCCAGCAGTTCCGCGCGGATCCGGGAGCTGTTTTTT.

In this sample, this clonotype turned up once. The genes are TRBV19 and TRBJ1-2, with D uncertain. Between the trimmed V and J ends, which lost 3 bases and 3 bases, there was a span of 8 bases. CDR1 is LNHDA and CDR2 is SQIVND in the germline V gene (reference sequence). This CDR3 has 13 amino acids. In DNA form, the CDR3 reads TGTGCCAGTAGTATGGCTCGGGACTATGGCTACACCTTC. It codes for CASSMARDYGYTF.

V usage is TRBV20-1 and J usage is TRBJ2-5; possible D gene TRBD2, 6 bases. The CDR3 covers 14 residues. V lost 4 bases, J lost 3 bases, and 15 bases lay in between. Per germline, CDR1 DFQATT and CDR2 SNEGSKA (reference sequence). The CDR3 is CSAKKGAGKETQYF. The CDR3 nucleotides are TGCAGTGCTAAAAAAGGGGCGGGGAAAGAGACCCAGTACTTC.

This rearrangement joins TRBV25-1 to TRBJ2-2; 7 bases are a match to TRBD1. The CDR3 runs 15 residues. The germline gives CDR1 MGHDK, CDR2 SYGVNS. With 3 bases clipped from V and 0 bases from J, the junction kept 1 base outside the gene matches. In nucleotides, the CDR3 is TGTGCCAGCAGTGACGGGACAGCGAACACCGGGGAGCTGTTTTTT. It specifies CASSDGTANTGELFF.

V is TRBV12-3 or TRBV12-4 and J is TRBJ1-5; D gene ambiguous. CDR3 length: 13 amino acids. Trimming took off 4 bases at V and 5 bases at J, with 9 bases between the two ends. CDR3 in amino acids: CASSSQRDQPQHF. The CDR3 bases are TGTGCCAGCAGTTCCCAGCGCGATCAGCCCCAGCATTTT.

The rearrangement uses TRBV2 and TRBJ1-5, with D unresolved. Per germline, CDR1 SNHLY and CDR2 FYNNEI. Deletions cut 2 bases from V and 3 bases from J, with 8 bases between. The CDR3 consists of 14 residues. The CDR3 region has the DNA TGTGCCAGCAGTGAAAGGAGCCCCAATCAGCCCCAGCATTTT. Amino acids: CASSERSPNQPQHF.

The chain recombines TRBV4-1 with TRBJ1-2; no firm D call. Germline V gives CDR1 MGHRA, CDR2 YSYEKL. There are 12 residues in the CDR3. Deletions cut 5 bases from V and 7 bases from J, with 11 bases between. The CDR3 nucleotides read TGCGCCAGCAGCTCGGGGTCGAGTGGCTACACCTTC. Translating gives CASSSGSSGYTF.

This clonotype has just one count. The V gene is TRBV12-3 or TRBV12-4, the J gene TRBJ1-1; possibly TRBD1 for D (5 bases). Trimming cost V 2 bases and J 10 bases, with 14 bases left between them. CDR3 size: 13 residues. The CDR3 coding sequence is TGTGCCAGCAGTTTAAATGGGGGTGGGGGAGCTTTCTTT. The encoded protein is CASSLNGGGGAFF.

The CDR3 loop is CASSLRGILAGGGSEQFF. CDR3 in DNA: TGTGCCAGCAGCCTGAGGGGTATACTAGCGGGCGGGGGGAGCGAGCAGTTCTTC. The gene calls are TRBV12-3 or TRBV12-4 and TRBJ2-1; 9 bases are a match to TRBD2. This CDR3 has 18 amino acids. V lost 6 bases and J lost 10; bases outside the gene matches: 22.

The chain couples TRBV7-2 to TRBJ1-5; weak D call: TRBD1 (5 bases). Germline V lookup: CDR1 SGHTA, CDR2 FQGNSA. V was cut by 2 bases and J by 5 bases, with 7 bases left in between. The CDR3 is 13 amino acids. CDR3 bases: TGTGCCAGCAGCTTACGGGGGGATCAGCCCCAGCATTTT. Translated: CASSLRGDQPQHF.

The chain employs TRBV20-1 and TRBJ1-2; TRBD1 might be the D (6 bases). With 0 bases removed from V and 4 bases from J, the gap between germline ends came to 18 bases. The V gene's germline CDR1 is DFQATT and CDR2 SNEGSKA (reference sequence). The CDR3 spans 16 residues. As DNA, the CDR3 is TGCAGTGCTAGAGAGGGGGGGCTGAGGGCCCGCTATGGCTACACCTTC. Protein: CSAREGGLRARYGYTF.

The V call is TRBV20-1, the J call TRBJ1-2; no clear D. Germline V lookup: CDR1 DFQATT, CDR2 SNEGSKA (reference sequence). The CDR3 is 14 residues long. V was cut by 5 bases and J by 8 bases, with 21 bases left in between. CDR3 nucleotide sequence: TGCAGTGCTCCCCATCTAGCCGAGGGAGGCGGCTACACCTTC. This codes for CSAPHLAEGGGYTF.

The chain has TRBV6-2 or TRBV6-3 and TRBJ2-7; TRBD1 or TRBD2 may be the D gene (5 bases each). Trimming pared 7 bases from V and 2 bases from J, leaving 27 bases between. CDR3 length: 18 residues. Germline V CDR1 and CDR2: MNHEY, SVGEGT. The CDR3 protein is CASKHAPLYRRDPYEQYF. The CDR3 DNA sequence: TGTGCCAGCAAGCACGCCCCATTGTATCGCAGGGACCCCTACGAGCAGTACTTC.

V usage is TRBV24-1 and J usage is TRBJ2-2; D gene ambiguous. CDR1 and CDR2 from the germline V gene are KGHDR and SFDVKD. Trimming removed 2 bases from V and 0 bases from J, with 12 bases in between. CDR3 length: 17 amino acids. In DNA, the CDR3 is TGTGCCACCAGTGATTCTCCCGGGCGGCCGAACACCGGGGAGCTGTTTTTT. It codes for CATSDSPGRPNTGELFF.

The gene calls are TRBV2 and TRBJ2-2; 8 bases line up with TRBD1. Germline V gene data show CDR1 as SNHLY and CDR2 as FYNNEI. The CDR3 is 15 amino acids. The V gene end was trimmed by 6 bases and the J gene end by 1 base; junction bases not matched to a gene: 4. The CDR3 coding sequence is TGTGCCAGCAGCTCCGGGACAGGGAACACCGGGGAGCTGTTTTTT. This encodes CASSSGTGNTGELFF.

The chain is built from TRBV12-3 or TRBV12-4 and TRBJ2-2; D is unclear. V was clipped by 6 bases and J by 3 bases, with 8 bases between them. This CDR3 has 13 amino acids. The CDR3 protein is CASRSGYTGELFF. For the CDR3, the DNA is TGTGCCAGCAGGTCCGGGTACACCGGGGAGCTGTTTTTT.

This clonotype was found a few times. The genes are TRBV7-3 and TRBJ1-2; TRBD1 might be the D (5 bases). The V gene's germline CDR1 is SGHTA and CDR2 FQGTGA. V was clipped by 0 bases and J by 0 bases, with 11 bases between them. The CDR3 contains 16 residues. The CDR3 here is CASSLTGQTANYGYTF. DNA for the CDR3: TGTGCCAGCAGCTTAACGGGGCAGACCGCTAACTATGGCTACACCTTC.

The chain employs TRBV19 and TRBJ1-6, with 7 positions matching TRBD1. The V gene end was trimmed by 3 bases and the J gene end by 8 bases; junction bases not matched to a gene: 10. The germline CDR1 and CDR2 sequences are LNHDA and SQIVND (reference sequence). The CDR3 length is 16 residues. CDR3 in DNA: TGTGCCAGTAGTATGACCCCCGGACAGGACTATTCACCCCTCCACTTT. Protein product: CASSMTPGQDYSPLHF.